This entry is about one T cell receptor beta chain. Its antigen is not identified. The data are from a study of blood T cells in healthy people across ages. With a J-beta primer mix and a sample-barcoded 5' primer, a second PCR ran about 7 to 12 cycles. TCRdb reprocessed the 5' RACE reads with MiXCR, giving one entry per CDR3 protein. Of 550,000 to 600,000 distinct CDR3 sequences detected, 40% to 55% appear once; the ten largest clones hold 20% to 25%. The study's findings and limits: Age showed a roughly linear inverse relationship with TCR beta diversity per million T cells.

Germline lookup yields CDR1 LGHDT and CDR2 YNNKEL (reference sequence). V dropped 0 bases and J dropped 1 base, with 7 bases sitting between them. CDR3 length equals 15 residues. Sequenced material: blood. The clonotype was recovered from a man of 80 years or more in good health. This chain connects TRBV3-1 to TRBJ1-3, with D unclear. CDR3 coding DNA: TGTGCCAGCAGCCAAGATCTTTCATCTGGAAACACCATATATTTT. Protein sequence: CASSQDLSSGNTIYF.